The 21 T cell receptor beta chains below all came from one sample that was sequenced in a study of human T cells and chemical hapten exposure (dated by TCRdb to the early 2020s). The library was generated by RACE. The run used a NextSeq 500. TCRdb passed the public sequencing reads through fastp at Q25 and MiXCR, retaining productive beta sequences. Identical CDR3 proteins give one entry, which carries the most common genes and DNA. This sample is represented by tens of thousands of distinct CDR3 sequences; about 8.9% of them were singletons. Around 3.9% of the sample rests with the top ten. The sample's time point, from its label and the paper: pre-sensitization, week 0. What this sample's treatment or condition label stands for: therapeutic diphenylcyclopropenone sensitization with weekly scalp DPC. The specimen comprised whole blood, sampled in connection with sensitization to the hapten diphenylcyclopropenone (DPC). The origin of the receptors is a middle-aged woman with alopecia areata. Some clones in this sample may be carry-over from other donors' samples.

This CDR3 reads CASTPAGGANQPQHF. The CDR3 region has the DNA TGTGCCAGCACCCCGGCGGGGGGCGCGAATCAGCCCCAGCATTTT. This chain links TRBV7-2 with TRBJ1-5; perhaps TRBD1 as D (6 bases). CDR3 length: 15 amino acids. The germline gives CDR1 SGHTA, CDR2 FQGNSA. Trimming took 7 bases from V and 4 from J, leaving 17 bases between them.

This clonotype was found a few times. This CDR3 reads CASSLLERGTEAFF. The CDR3 DNA reads TGTGCCAGCAGTTTACTGGAGAGGGGCACTGAAGCTTTCTTT. V is TRBV27 and J is TRBJ1-1; D may be TRBD1 (5 bases). This CDR3 has 14 amino acids. Between the trimmed V and J ends, which lost 2 bases and 4 bases, there was a span of 11 bases. Per the germline V gene, CDR1 is MNHEY and CDR2 is SMNVEV (reference sequence).

This clonotype was seen at least ten times. J is TRBJ2-7 and V is TRBV7-9, with a tentative D call TRBD2 (6 bases). The CDR3 is made up of 13 amino acids. Germline loops: CDR1 SEHNR, CDR2 FQNEAQ (reference sequence). The V gene lost 5 bases and the J gene lost 3 bases, with 11 bases spanning the gap. This chain's CDR3 is CASSPSEGYEQYF. The CDR3 DNA follows: TGTGCCAGCAGCCCTAGCGAGGGCTACGAGCAGTACTTC.

This clonotype was detected many times. The V and J genes are TRBV3-1 and TRBJ1-1; D unresolved. With 1 base removed from V and 6 bases from J, the gap between germline ends came to 12 bases. The germline V gene has CDR1 LGHDT and CDR2 YNNKEL (reference sequence). The CDR3 extends over 14 amino acids. The CDR3, as DNA: TGTGCCAGCAGCCAAGGTATCGATGTGTCTGAAGCTTTCTTT. It encodes CASSQGIDVSEAFF.

This clonotype was detected a few times. V gene TRBV5-1 combines with J gene TRBJ2-3; 7 nucleotides agree with TRBD1. The V segment lost 2 bases and the J segment 4 bases; nucleotides outside the gene matches: 4. Germline V lookup: CDR1 SGHRS, CDR2 YFSETQ. The CDR3 loop spans 14 amino acids. CDR3 sequence (DNA): TGCGCCAGCAGCTTTGACAGGGTACCAGATACGCAGTATTTT. Translating it yields CASSFDRVPDTQYF.

V usage is TRBV9 and J usage is TRBJ2-7, with 8 positions matching TRBD2. Germline values: CDR1 SGDLS, CDR2 YYNGEE. The trim removed 2 bases at V and 2 bases at J, leaving 3 bases unmatched. CDR3 length: 14 residues. The CDR3, as DNA: TGTGCCAGCAGCGTTAGCGGGACCGCCTACGAGCAGTACTTC. It is translated as CASSVSGTAYEQYF.

This clonotype was observed at least ten times. V gene TRBV5-4 combines with J gene TRBJ1-4; D is uncertain. Germline V gene lookup returns CDR1 SGHNT and CDR2 YYREEE (reference sequence). V lost 0 bases, J lost 4 bases, and 7 bases lay in between. The CDR3 is 14 amino acids. The CDR3 nucleotides are TGTGCCAGCAGCTTGGGGGGTCTTAATGAAAAACTGTTTTTT. Amino acid sequence: CASSLGGLNEKLFF. Full variable domain (remainder filled in from reference TRBV5-4 and TRBJ1-4): ETGVTQSPTHLIKTRGQQVTLRCSSQSGHNTVSWYQQALGQGPQFIFQYYREEENGRGNFPPRFSGLQFPNYSSELNVNALELDDSALYLCASSLGGLNEKLFFGSGTQLSVL.

The CDR3 region is CASSEELAGTIAETQYF. Here the CDR3 DNA reads TGTGCCAGCAGTGAAGAACTAGCGGGGACCATCGCTGAGACCCAGTACTTC. The chain carries TRBV2 and TRBJ2-5; 10 positions agree with TRBD2. The CDR3 totals 17 residues. Germline CDR1 is SNHLY and CDR2 is FYNNEI. The V segment lost 1 base and the J segment 5 bases; nucleotides outside the gene matches: 10.

This clonotype was recorded many times. The chain joins TRBV4-3 to TRBJ2-1; 10 nucleotides agree with TRBD2. CDR1 and CDR2 (germline): LGHNA, YSLEER. With 0 bases clipped from V and 9 bases from J, the junction kept 8 bases outside the gene matches. CDR3 length: 16 amino acids. The CDR3, as DNA: TGCGCCAGCAGCCAAGATTTCGAGCGGGGGGGCATTGAGCAGTTCTTC. Translation gives CASSQDFERGGIEQFF.

This clonotype was observed at least ten times. V is TRBV27 and J is TRBJ2-7, with 11 positions matching TRBD2. Germline trimming cut 5 bases from V and 4 bases from J; bases unmatched to any gene: 4. There are 14 residues in the CDR3. Germline CDR1 MNHEY, CDR2 SMNVEV (reference sequence). This CDR3 is CASSLAGGRYEQYF. The DNA for the CDR3 is TGTGCCAGCAGTCTAGCGGGGGGCCGGTACGAGCAGTACTTC.

This clonotype was counted ten times or more. The rearrangement uses TRBV11-2 and TRBJ2-5; D unclear. CDR3 length: 13 residues. Trimming left V 2 bases short and J 4 bases short, with 8 bases between. Germline V gene data show CDR1 as SGHAT and CDR2 as FQNNGV. The CDR3 spells CASSLWAGETQYF. CDR3 nucleotide sequence: TGTGCCAGCAGCTTATGGGCAGGAGAGACCCAGTACTTC. Looking up the rest from reference TRBV11-2 and TRBJ2-5 gives the full variable domain: EAGVAQSPRYKIIEKRQSVAFWCNPISGHATLYWYQQILGQGPKLLIQFQNNGVVDDSQLPKDRFSAERLKGVDSTLKIQPAKLEDSAVYLCASSLWAGETQYFGPGTRLLVL.

This clonotype was seen a few times. The J gene is TRBJ2-3, the V gene TRBV6-7, with 7 bases fitting TRBD2. TRBV6-7 is an ORF for which the function is uncertain. J gave up 2 bases and V 2 bases, and 7 bases lay outside the gene matches. The CDR3 covers 16 residues. The CDR3 protein is CASSYGRGGPTDTQYF. CDR3 coding DNA: TGTGCCAGCAGTTACGGGCGCGGGGGACCCACAGATACGCAGTATTTT.

The chain uses TRBV5-1 and TRBJ1-1; D remains ambiguous. V was clipped by 3 bases and J by 0 bases, with 6 bases between them. The germline V gene encodes CDR1 SGHRS and CDR2 YFSETQ. CDR3 size: 13 residues. The CDR3 nucleotides are TGCGCCAGCAGCTCGACCTTGAACACTGAAGCTTTCTTT. Its protein is CASSSTLNTEAFF.

Only a few counts were recorded for this clonotype. The rearrangement links TRBV4-2 to TRBJ2-5; D unclear. Trimming left V 4 bases short and J 0 bases short, with 12 bases between. Per germline, CDR1 LGHNA and CDR2 YNFKEQ. This CDR3 contains 15 residues. As DNA, the CDR3 is TGTGCCAGCAGCCTACAGACCGGTTACCAAGAGACCCAGTACTTC. Translated, it gives CASSLQTGYQETQYF.

A word on this clonotype: The junction departs from germline at one end; a sequencing error may be responsible. This chain uses TRBV27 with TRBJ1-6; 7 positions match TRBD1. Germline values: CDR1 MNHEY, CDR2 SMNVEV (reference sequence). The CDR3 runs 17 residues. Here the CDR3 reads CASSLSIWDSYNPPLHF. The DNA for the CDR3 is TGTGCCAGCAGTTTATCGATTTGGGACAGCTATAATCCACCCCTCCACTTT.

CDR3 amino acids: CASSYEGFVGNTIYF. CDR3 coding DNA: TGTGCCAGCAGTTATGAGGGGTTTGTCGGAAACACCATATATTTT. The V and J genes are TRBV6-5 and TRBJ1-3, with D possibly matching TRBD1 (5 bases). V lost 3 bases and J lost 4, with 13 bases in between. In germline, CDR1 is MNHEY, CDR2 SVGAGI. The CDR3 loop spans 15 amino acids.

This clonotype was counted many times. The gene calls are TRBV4-2 and TRBJ2-1; D gene unclear. Germline CDR1 LGHNA, CDR2 YNFKEQ. The CDR3 loop spans 15 amino acids. V was clipped by 1 base and J by 2 bases, with 9 bases between them. CDR3 protein: CASSQGHGTYNEQFF. CDR3 DNA sequence: TGTGCCAGCAGCCAAGGACACGGAACCTACAATGAGCAGTTCTTC.

The chain links TRBV6-2 or TRBV6-3 to TRBJ2-3, with 7 bases aligning to TRBD2. Germline V lookup: CDR1 MNHEY, CDR2 SVGEGT. CDR3 size: 16 residues. The V and J ends lost 8 bases and 3 bases, in that order; junction bases with no gene match: 14. The CDR3 sequence: CASGTRGDRRTDTQYF. The DNA for the CDR3 is TGTGCCAGCGGTACACGGGGGGACCGTCGGACAGATACGCAGTATTTT.

The chain recombines TRBV20-1 with TRBJ2-7; 7 nucleotides line up with TRBD1. The CDR3 length is 12 residues. Germline CDR1 is DFQATT and CDR2 is SNEGSKA (reference sequence). V lost 3 bases, J lost 5 bases, and 4 bases stayed unmatched. CDR3: CSASDRAHEQYF. The CDR3 DNA is TGCAGTGCTAGCGACAGGGCCCACGAGCAGTACTTC.

This clonotype was counted a few times. The chain joins TRBV4-2 to TRBJ1-1, with D perhaps matching TRBD1 (6 bases). Germline V gene data show CDR1 as LGHNA and CDR2 as YNFKEQ. The V and J ends lost 2 bases and 1 base respectively, with 17 bases between them. The CDR3 sequence is 17 residues long. The CDR3 DNA reads as TGTGCCAGCAGCCAAATCCTTCTGGACAGACCGAACACTGAAGCTTTCTTT. This encodes CASSQILLDRPNTEAFF.

As DNA, the CDR3 is TGTGCCAGCAGTTTAAACCACCCGACAGATACGCAGTATTTT. This encodes CASSLNHPTDTQYF. This chain joins TRBV27 and TRBJ2-3; D remains unclear. CDR1 and CDR2 (germline): MNHEY, SMNVEV (reference sequence). The CDR3 loop spans 14 amino acids. Trimming removed 2 bases from V and 3 bases from J, with 9 bases in between.